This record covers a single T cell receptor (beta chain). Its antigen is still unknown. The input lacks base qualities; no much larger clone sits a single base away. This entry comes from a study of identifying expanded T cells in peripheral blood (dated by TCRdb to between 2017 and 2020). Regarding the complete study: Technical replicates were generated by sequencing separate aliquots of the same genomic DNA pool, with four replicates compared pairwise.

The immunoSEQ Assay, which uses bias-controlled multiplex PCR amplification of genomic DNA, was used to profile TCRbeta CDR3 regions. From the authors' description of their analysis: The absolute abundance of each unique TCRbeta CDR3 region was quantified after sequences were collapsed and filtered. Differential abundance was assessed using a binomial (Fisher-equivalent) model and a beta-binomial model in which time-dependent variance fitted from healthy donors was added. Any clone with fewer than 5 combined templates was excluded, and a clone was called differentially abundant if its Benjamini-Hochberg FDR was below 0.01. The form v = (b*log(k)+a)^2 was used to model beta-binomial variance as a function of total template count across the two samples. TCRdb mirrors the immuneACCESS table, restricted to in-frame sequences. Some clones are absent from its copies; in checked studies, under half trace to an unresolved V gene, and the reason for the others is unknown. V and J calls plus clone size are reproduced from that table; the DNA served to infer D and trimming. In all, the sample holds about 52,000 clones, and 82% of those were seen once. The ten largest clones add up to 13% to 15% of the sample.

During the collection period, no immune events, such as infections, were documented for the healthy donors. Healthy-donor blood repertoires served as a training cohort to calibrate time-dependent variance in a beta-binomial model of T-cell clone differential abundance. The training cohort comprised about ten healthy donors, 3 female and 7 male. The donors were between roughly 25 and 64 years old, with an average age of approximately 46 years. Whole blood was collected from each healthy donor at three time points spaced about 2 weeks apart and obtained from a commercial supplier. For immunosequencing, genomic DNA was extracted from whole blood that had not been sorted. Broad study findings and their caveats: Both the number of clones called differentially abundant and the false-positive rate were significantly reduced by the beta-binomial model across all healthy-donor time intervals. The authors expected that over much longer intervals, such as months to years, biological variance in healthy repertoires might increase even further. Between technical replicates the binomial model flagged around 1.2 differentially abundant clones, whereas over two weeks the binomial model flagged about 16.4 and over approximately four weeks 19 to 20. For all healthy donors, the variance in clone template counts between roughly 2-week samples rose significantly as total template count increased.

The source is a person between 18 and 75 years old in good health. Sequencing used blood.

CDR3 protein: CASSIRPGLAADNEQFF. The DNA sequence reads TGTGCCAGCAGTATCAGACCGGGACTAGCGGCCGACAATGAGCAGTTCTTC. Recombination joined TRBV13 with TRBJ2-1, with 11 junctional bases fitting TRBD2. Via the germline V gene (reference sequence), CDR1 is PRHDT and CDR2 FYEKMQ. V is trimmed back by 6 bases and J by 5 bases, and the junction contains 12 bases that no gene match accounts for. From the cysteine through the phenylalanine, the CDR3 covers 17 amino acids. Just the 51-base CDR3 DNA is kept, in frame starting at base 1. With all but the CDR3 taken from the reference TRBV13 and TRBJ2-1 genes, the full variable domain is: AAGVIQSPRHLIKEKRETATLKCYPIPRHDTVYWYQQGPGQDPQFLISFYEKMQSDKGSIPDRFSAQQFSDYHSELNMSSLELGDSALYFCASSIRPGLAADNEQFFGPGTRLTVL.